The 30 T cell receptor beta chains below come from one sample, sequenced in a study of breast tumors, draining lymph nodes, adjacent tissues. Samples came from axillary lymph nodes draining the breast cancer. MiXCR, applied by TCRdb to the multiplex PCR reads, yields one record per CDR3 protein. The top ten clones hold 1.4% of a sample with under 250,000 distinct CDR3 sequences, roughly 32% of them seen once. Sequenced: axillary lymph node tissue. These receptors came from a female donor with breast cancer. Some clones in this sample may be carry-over from other donors' samples.

The table lists this clonotype with many counts. V and J are TRBV9 and TRBJ1-2, with a possible D match to TRBD1 (5 bases). The CDR3 runs to 14 residues. The V end lost 3 bases, the J end lost 4 bases, and 13 bases lay between the germline ends. Germline CDR1 reads SGDLS; CDR2 reads YYNGEE. CDR3 DNA sequence: TGTGCCAGCAGCGCCCGTGGGGGGGTCTATGGCTACACCTTC. It yields the protein CASSARGGVYGYTF.

As concerns this clonotype: At one end, the junction sequence differs from germline, possibly due to a read error. V and J are TRBV5-1 and TRBJ2-6, with 7 nucleotides matching TRBD1. This CDR3 has 17 residues. CDR1 and CDR2 from the germline V gene are SGHRS and YFSETQ. CDR3 bases: TGTGCCAGCAGCGGCCGGGACAGACCCTCTGGGGCCAACGTCCTGACTTTC. It yields the protein CASSGRDRPSGANVLTF. Looking up the rest from reference TRBV5-1 and TRBJ2-6 gives the full variable domain: KAGVTQTPRYLIKTRGQQVTLSCSPISGHRSVSWYQQTPGQGLQFLFEYFSETQRNKGNFPGRFSGRQFSNSRSEMNVSTLELGDSALYLCASSGRDRPSGANVLTFGAGSRLTVL.

This chain uses TRBV18 with TRBJ2-1; D unresolved. The CDR3 extends over 13 amino acids. Germline V gene lookup returns CDR1 KGHSH and CDR2 LQKENI. V lost 6 bases and J lost 7, with 13 bases in between. CDR3 DNA: TGTGCCAGCTCCGCCCCGTCGGCGAATGAGCAGTTCTTC. It is translated as CASSAPSANEQFF.

This clonotype was counted between two and nine times. This chain joins TRBV27 and TRBJ2-2; 16 bases are a match to TRBD2. J lost 3 bases, V lost 4 bases, and 8 bases had no gene match. The CDR3 is made up of 19 amino acids. Germline lookup yields CDR1 MNHEY and CDR2 SMNVEV (reference sequence). The CDR3, as DNA: TGTGCCAGCAGTTCACAGGGACTAGCGGGAGGGCCATACACCGGGGAGCTGTTTTTT. It is translated as CASSSQGLAGGPYTGELFF.

About this clonotype itself: A much bigger clone sits one base away, suggesting this may be a read error. The CDR3 spells CASSKRTGSGNTVYF. The CDR3 region has the DNA TGTGCCAGCAGTAAAAGGACAGGGTCTGGAAACACCGTATATTTT. The rearrangement links TRBV6-1 to TRBJ1-3; 8 bases map to TRBD1. The germline V gene has CDR1 MNHNS and CDR2 SASEGT. The CDR3 sequence is 15 residues long.

The chain uses TRBV25-1 and TRBJ1-3; D not resolved. Germline V gene sequence: CDR1 MGHDK, CDR2 SYGVNS. With 3 bases removed from V and 4 bases from J, the gap between germline ends came to 10 bases. The CDR3 is made up of 14 amino acids. CDR3 sequence reads: CASSDWTSGNTIYF. CDR3 in DNA: TGTGCCAGCAGTGATTGGACTAGCGGAAACACCATATATTTT.

At least ten counts were recorded for this clonotype. The rearrangement links TRBV7-2 to TRBJ1-2; D not resolved. CDR1 and CDR2 from the germline V gene are SGHTA and FQGNSA. This CDR3 comprises 14 residues. Trimming cost V 5 bases and J 5 bases, with 15 bases left between them. DNA for the CDR3: TGTGCCAGCAGCCTACAGCAACGGTTGTATGGCTACACCTTC. As protein: CASSLQQRLYGYTF.

This clonotype has a count of ten or more. The chain combines TRBV6-1 with TRBJ1-5; unclear D gene. The V end was cut by 4 bases, the J end by 4 bases, with 2 bases between. The germline V gene has CDR1 MNHNS and CDR2 SASEGT. The CDR3 extends over 11 amino acids. This CDR3 is CASSGNQPQHF. The CDR3, as DNA: TGTGCCAGCAGTGGGAATCAGCCCCAGCATTTT.

The chain uses TRBV7-9 and TRBJ1-2; 9 positions agree with TRBD1. V trimming: 4 bases; J trimming: 6 bases; junction bases outside the gene matches: 15. Germline values: CDR1 SEHNR, CDR2 FQNEAQ (reference sequence). The CDR3 covers 17 residues. The CDR3 DNA is TGTGCCAGCAGCTCACCACCGACGACAGGGGGATATGATGGCTACACCTTC. It yields the protein CASSSPPTTGGYDGYTF.

This clonotype was counted at least ten times. The chain couples TRBV19 to TRBJ1-5; D not resolved. The CDR3 spans 15 residues. V shed 2 bases and J shed 2 bases, with 10 bases lying between them. Germline V gene data show CDR1 as LNHDA and CDR2 as SQIVND (reference sequence). CDR3 region: CASSISVRGNQPQHF. CDR3 DNA sequence: TGTGCCAGTAGTATATCCGTAAGGGGCAATCAGCCCCAGCATTTT.

As for this clonotype: At one boundary the junction diverges from the germline segment, which might be a read error. V and J are TRBV11-1 and TRBJ2-1; 8 bases line up with TRBD2. This CDR3 contains 13 residues. Germline V gene lookup returns CDR1 SGHAT and CDR2 FQDESV (reference sequence). CDR3 nucleotides: TGTGCCACCAGCAAGCGGGGGAACAATGAGCAGTTCTTC. Amino acid sequence: CATSKRGNNEQFF.

The rearrangement joins TRBV4-1 to TRBJ2-5; TRBD2 might be the D (5 bases). The ends were cut back, 0 bases at V and 3 bases at J, with 20 bases in the middle. Germline V gene lookup returns CDR1 MGHRA and CDR2 YSYEKL. The CDR3 has 18 amino acids. The CDR3 region is CASSQDVAPSFPEETQYF. DNA of the CDR3: TGCGCCAGCAGCCAAGATGTCGCTCCTAGCTTTCCCGAAGAGACCCAGTACTTC.

This clonotype was recorded many times. This chain joins TRBV20-1 and TRBJ2-3; a weak D match, TRBD2 (6 bases). The CDR3 length is 13 residues. Trimming removed 3 bases from V and 2 bases from J, with 9 bases in between. Looked up from germline, CDR1 is DFQATT and CDR2 is SNEGSKA (reference sequence). CDR3 coding DNA: TGCAGTGCTAGTAGCGGTTTCACAGATACGCAGTATTTT. Protein: CSASSGFTDTQYF.

This clonotype was observed a few times. The gene calls are TRBV12-3 or TRBV12-4 and TRBJ1-1; TRBD1 matches 8 bases. J was trimmed by 10 bases and V by 6 bases; bases with no gene match: 7. The CDR3 is 12 residues long. In DNA, the CDR3 is TGTGCCAGCAGGAGGGGACAGGCGCGAGCTTTCTTT. Encoded protein: CASRRGQARAFF.

This clonotype was seen many times. The V gene is TRBV5-6, the J gene TRBJ2-5, with no clear D. Trimming took off 0 bases at V and 0 bases at J, with 9 bases between the two ends. This CDR3 is 15 amino acids long. Per germline, CDR1 SGHDT and CDR2 YYEEEE. The CDR3 is CASSLVPSYQETQYF. Here the CDR3 DNA reads TGTGCCAGCAGCTTGGTACCTTCGTACCAAGAGACCCAGTACTTC.

This chain links TRBV27 with TRBJ2-1; 7 positions agree with TRBD2. Trimming cost V 6 bases and J 5 bases; bases outside gene matches: 10. The CDR3 spans 15 residues. Germline values: CDR1 MNHEY, CDR2 SMNVEV (reference sequence). In DNA, the CDR3 is TGTGCCAGCAGCCCAATAGCGGGCCTAAACAATGAGCAGTTCTTC. Residues: CASSPIAGLNNEQFF.

This clonotype showed up just once. This chain links TRBV2 with TRBJ2-1, with TRBD2 matching over 8 bases. The ends lost 10 bases at V and 7 bases at J; junction bases unmatched: 12. The germline CDR1 and CDR2 sequences are SNHLY and FYNNEI. This CDR3 has 14 residues. The CDR3 reads CATRAPSGSNEQFF. The CDR3 nucleotides are TGTGCCACCAGGGCACCTAGCGGGTCAAATGAGCAGTTCTTC.

This clonotype occurred many times. The chain combines TRBV28 with TRBJ2-1; no reliable D call. The CDR3 is 13 residues long. The V end lost 2 bases, the J end lost 8 bases, and 10 bases lay between the germline ends. From germline, CDR1 is MDHEN and CDR2 SYDVKM. The CDR3 nucleotides are TGTGCCAGCAGTTTACGCCCCTCTGATGAGCAGTTCTTC. Encoded protein: CASSLRPSDEQFF.

There are many counts of this clonotype. The chain has TRBV9 and TRBJ2-6, with TRBD2 matching over 7 bases. The V and J ends lost 0 bases and 0 bases, in that order; junction bases with no gene match: 6. Per the germline V gene, CDR1 is SGDLS and CDR2 is YYNGEE. The CDR3 contains 18 residues. CDR3 bases: TGTGCCAGCAGCGTAGCGCGGGAGTGGAGCTCTGGGGCCAACGTCCTGACTTTC. The encoded protein is CASSVAREWSSGANVLTF.

This clonotype was picked up many times. This chain joins TRBV6-6 and TRBJ2-7, with 9 bases identical to TRBD2. This CDR3 has 15 residues. CDR1 is MNHNY and CDR2 is SVGAGI in the germline V gene (reference sequence). J gave up 3 bases and V 8 bases, and 11 bases lay outside the gene matches. The CDR3 DNA reads as TGTGCCAGCTCCGGGGGGCGGGAGGGGATCTACGAGCAGTACTTC. Protein sequence: CASSGGREGIYEQYF.

The chain couples TRBV19 to TRBJ2-3; D remains unclear. CDR1 LNHDA and CDR2 SQIVND come from the germline V gene (reference sequence). This CDR3 comprises 14 residues. The ends were cut back, 2 bases at V and 6 bases at J, with 12 bases in the middle. CDR3 sequence: CASSIIASVDTQYF. The CDR3 nucleotides read TGTGCCAGTAGTATAATAGCCTCCGTGGATACGCAGTATTTT. Combining the CDR3 with reference TRBV19 and TRBJ2-3 gives the whole variable domain DGGITQSPKYLFRKEGQNVTLSCEQNLNHDAMYWYRQDPGQGLRLIYYSQIVNDFQKGDIAEGYSVSREKKESFPLTVTSAQKNPTAFYLCASSIIASVDTQYFGPGTRLTVL.

This clonotype was detected many times. This sequence joins TRBV9 and TRBJ2-3; 10 bases align to TRBD2. Germline CDR1 is SGDLS and CDR2 is YYNGEE. This CDR3 has 15 residues. The ends lost 3 bases at V and 3 bases at J; junction bases unmatched: 4. This CDR3 is CASSDRAGGTDTQYF. CDR3 in DNA: TGTGCCAGCAGCGACCGAGCGGGGGGGACAGATACGCAGTATTTT.

A word on this clonotype: A much more abundant neighbour one base away suggests this may be a read error. This chain joins TRBV6-5 and TRBJ1-2; the match to TRBD1 covers 8 bases. Germline assignment: CDR1 MNHEY and CDR2 SVGAGI. The V gene end was trimmed by 5 bases and the J gene end by 6 bases; junction bases not matched to a gene: 5. The CDR3 contains 13 residues. The CDR3 region has the DNA TGTGCCAGCAGTCAGACAGGGGTCGATGGCTACACCTTC. Encoded protein: CASSQTGVDGYTF.

A word on this clonotype: A much larger clone differs by one base, so this may be a read error. The V gene is TRBV9, the J gene TRBJ2-7; TRBD1 agrees at 8 bases. The germline gives CDR1 SGDLS, CDR2 YYNGEE. CDR3 size: 14 residues. The CDR3 DNA reads TGTGCCAGCAGTTCCCGGCCAGGGGGCGGCGAGCAGTCCTTC. It specifies CASSSRPGGGEQSF.

This clonotype appeared many times. The CDR3 loop is CASSLELARGETQYF. The CDR3 nucleotides read TGCGCCAGCAGCTTGGAGTTGGCCCGAGGGGAGACCCAGTACTTC. This rearrangement joins TRBV5-1 to TRBJ2-5; D is possibly TRBD2 (5 bases). CDR1 SGHRS and CDR2 YFSETQ come from the germline V gene. The CDR3 contains 15 residues. V lost 0 bases and J 5 bases, leaving 14 bases between the germline ends.

The rearrangement joins TRBV7-9 to TRBJ1-6; D is undetermined. The CDR3 runs 14 residues. The germline V and J ends were trimmed by 1 base and 9 bases, with 10 bases remaining between them. Germline values: CDR1 SEHNR, CDR2 FQNEAQ (reference sequence). CDR3 loop: CASSLGDEGSPLHF. CDR3 nucleotide sequence: TGTGCCAGCAGCTTAGGGGATGAAGGTTCACCCCTCCACTTT.

Comments on this clonotype: One end of the junction is discordant with germline, which a read error may explain. The CDR3 reads CASSWTGANSPLHF. The CDR3 nucleotides read TGCGCCAGCAGCTGGACAGGAGCAAATTCCCCCCTCCACTTT. The genes are TRBV5-1 and TRBJ1-6; 7 bases agree with TRBD1. This CDR3 has 14 residues. Germline V CDR1 and CDR2: SGHRS, YFSETQ.

This clonotype was seen a single time. The CDR3 does not close with the conserved phenylalanine or tryptophan, likely indicating a read error. The gene calls are TRBV15 and TRBJ2-1, with D possibly TRBD2 on 6 matching bases. This CDR3 contains 19 residues. Trimming took 0 bases from V and 10 from J, leaving 28 bases between them. The germline V gene has CDR1 LNHNV and CDR2 YYDKDF (reference sequence). In DNA, the CDR3 is TGTGCCACCAGCAGAGATTCTAGAAGGTTGGGTACAGCTAGCGTCGAGCAGTTCCTC. It specifies CATSRDSRRLGTASVEQFL.

This chain connects TRBV20-1 to TRBJ1-1; D call uncertain. CDR1 and CDR2 from the germline V gene are DFQATT and SNEGSKA (reference sequence). The CDR3 has 11 amino acids. Trimming left V 4 bases short and J 12 bases short, with 15 bases between. The CDR3 DNA sequence: TGCAGTGCTACTACGCCCTCGGTGCCTTTCTTT. It encodes CSATTPSVPFF.

At least ten counts were recorded for this clonotype. A read error may account for a junction end that differs from germline. The V and J genes are TRBV5-1 and TRBJ2-5; 9 bases are shared with TRBD1. The CDR3 extends over 17 amino acids. From germline, CDR1 is SGHRS and CDR2 YFSETQ. In nucleotides, the CDR3 is TGCGCCAGCAGTTTGGACAGGGGACATATGTTCCAAGAGACCCAGTACTTC. This gives the protein CASSLDRGHMFQETQYF.